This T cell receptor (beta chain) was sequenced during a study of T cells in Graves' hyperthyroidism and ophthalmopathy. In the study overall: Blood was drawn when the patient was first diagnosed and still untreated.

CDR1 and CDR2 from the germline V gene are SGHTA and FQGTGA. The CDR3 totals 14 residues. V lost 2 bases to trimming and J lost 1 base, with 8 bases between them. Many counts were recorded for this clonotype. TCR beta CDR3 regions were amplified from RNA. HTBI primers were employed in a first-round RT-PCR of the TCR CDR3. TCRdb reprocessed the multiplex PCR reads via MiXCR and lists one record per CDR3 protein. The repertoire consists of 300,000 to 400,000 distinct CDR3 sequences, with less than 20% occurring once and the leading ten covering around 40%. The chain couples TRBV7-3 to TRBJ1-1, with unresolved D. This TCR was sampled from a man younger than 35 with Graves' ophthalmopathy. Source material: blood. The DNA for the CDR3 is TGTGCCAGCAGCTTATCGGGAGCGAACACTGAAGCTTTCTTT. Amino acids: CASSLSGANTEAFF.